This T cell receptor beta chain comes out of a study of OX40 agonist ivuxolimab in advanced cancers. Study observations and caveats: The CD4+ and CD8+ T cells in the blood had expanded clonally by week 6 at 0.1 to 3.0 mg/kg. Some of the lowest clonal expansion was seen in partial responders at 0.1-3.0 mg/kg.

V lost 3 bases, J lost 7 bases, and 7 bases stayed unmatched. The CDR3 consists of 15 residues. Germline V gives CDR1 PRHDT, CDR2 FYEKMQ (reference sequence). The table came from immunoSEQ multiplex PCR; TCRdb's copy has only in-frame clones and leaves some out. The data show some 74,000 clones, approximately 92% seen once. Concerning this clone: Its antigen remains unknown.

Source: CD4+ or CD8+ T cells sorted from blood, taken in a trial of the OX40 agonist ivuxolimab. The chain is built from TRBV13 and TRBJ2-1, with 9 positions matching TRBD1. The TCR was taken from an adult with an advanced solid tumor such as melanoma, head and neck, liver or kidney cancer. CDR3: CASSFLTGGINEQFF. The CDR3 bases are TGTGCCAGCAGCTTTTTAACAGGGGGCATAAATGAGCAGTTCTTC.